The present T cell receptor (beta chain) was sequenced within a study of CD8 T cell repertoires and HIV-1 epitope variants. Study information: Controls included no peptide, Ebola AY9 epitope, and a CMV, EBV, flu pool.

Note on this clone: Its target is unknown.

Data came from immunoSEQ multiplex PCR; TCRdb stores just in-frame clones and leaves some out. The sample lists just over 4,000 clones; roughly 72% were seen once. Germline V CDR1 and CDR2: MDHEN, SYDVKM. The V end was cut by 4 bases, the J end by 7 bases, with 19 bases between. The CDR3 spans 15 residues. The receptor's source is a male donor with HIV. Sequenced input: cultured CD8+ T cells derived from PBMCs. The gene calls are TRBV28 and TRBJ1-2, with D hard to call. DNA of the CDR3: TGTGCCAGCAGTTACCTCAGTGAGACCTTCTTTGGCTACACCTTC. Protein: CASSYLSETFFGYTF.